A selection of T cell receptor beta chains follows, all from one sample in a study of blood T cell repertoires in COVID-19. Profiling relied on immunoSEQ multiplex PCR, and the TCRdb table lists in-frame clones only, not all of them. This table holds fewer than 350,000 clones, about nine tenths found once. The sample taken for sequencing was PBMCs or T cells enriched from blood (not recorded which). The receptors were gathered from a woman in her 40s who had recovered from COVID-19. The CDR3 runs from the conserved cysteine through the conserved F or W. Fields, in order: V gene, J gene, CDR3 protein.

V gene: TRBV28
J gene: TRBJ2-4
CDR3 protein: CASRAGLAKNIQYF

V gene: TRBV4-3
J gene: TRBJ2-3
CDR3 protein: CASSQEFEGQYTDTQYF

V gene: TRBV11-2
J gene: TRBJ2-6
CDR3 protein: CASSRQVSGANVLTF

V gene: TRBV9
J gene: TRBJ2-1
CDR3 protein: CASSPIAGGPNEQFF

V gene: TRBV19
J gene: TRBJ1-5
CDR3 protein: CASSTNYRGNQPQHF

V gene: TRBV11-3
J gene: TRBJ2-3
CDR3 protein: CASSLGLAGGDTQYF

V gene: TRBV28
J gene: TRBJ2-7
CDR3 protein: CASSFPTSGGAYEQYF

V gene: TRBV7-7
J gene: TRBJ2-7
CDR3 protein: CASSPITGSSYEQYF

V gene: TRBV12-3/TRBV12-4
J gene: TRBJ1-2
CDR3 protein: CASSFEENYGYTF

V gene: TRBV28
J gene: TRBJ2-7
CDR3 protein: CARGPSYEQYF

V gene: TRBV10-1
J gene: TRBJ2-2
CDR3 protein: CASRNTNTGELFF

V gene: TRBV19
J gene: TRBJ1-1
CDR3 protein: CASSAGRANTEAFF

V gene: TRBV7-9
J gene: TRBJ1-5
CDR3 protein: CASSLGTGGDQPQHF

V gene: TRBV24-1
J gene: TRBJ2-1
CDR3 protein: CATSGGQYNEQFF

V gene: TRBV4-1
J gene: TRBJ1-2
CDR3 protein: CASSQDRGDYGYTF

V gene: TRBV7-3
J gene: TRBJ2-5
CDR3 protein: CASSFGGTDQETQYF

V gene: TRBV7-2
J gene: TRBJ2-3
CDR3 protein: CASSTGGSTDTQYF

V gene: TRBV11-3
J gene: TRBJ2-5
CDR3 protein: CASSLARTQETQYF

V gene: TRBV11-2
J gene: TRBJ2-2
CDR3 protein: CASSTLAGGSGELFF

V gene: TRBV25-1
J gene: TRBJ2-5
CDR3 protein: CASSAGTSGVQETQYF

V gene: TRBV18
J gene: TRBJ2-3
CDR3 protein: CASSPQGSIADTQYF

V gene: TRBV18
J gene: TRBJ2-2
CDR3 protein: CASSPPRGTGNTGELFF

V gene: TRBV2
J gene: TRBJ2-7
CDR3 protein: CASKTILLSYEQYF

V gene: TRBV7-6
J gene: TRBJ2-1
CDR3 protein: CASSLAPGQSSYNEQFF

V gene: TRBV11-2
J gene: TRBJ2-1
CDR3 protein: CASGKVGGYNEQFF

V gene: TRBV19
J gene: TRBJ2-6
CDR3 protein: CASSSISGANVLTF

V gene: TRBV9
J gene: TRBJ2-3
CDR3 protein: CASSVSGGQNRPDTQYF

V gene: TRBV7-2
J gene: TRBJ1-2
CDR3 protein: CASSWTGDHYGYTF

V gene: TRBV30
J gene: TRBJ1-1
CDR3 protein: CAWAGSNTEAFF

V gene: TRBV6-5
J gene: TRBJ1-4
CDR3 protein: CASSRTGGSEKLFF

V gene: TRBV30
J gene: TRBJ1-1
CDR3 protein: CAWSAGGTEAFF

V gene: TRBV2
J gene: TRBJ2-5
CDR3 protein: CAIRVRGGETQYF

V gene: TRBV5-4
J gene: TRBJ2-7
CDR3 protein: CASSLGGAGLDFEQYF

V gene: TRBV2
J gene: TRBJ2-3
CDR3 protein: CASKDWEYTDTQYF

V gene: TRBV19
J gene: TRBJ1-1
CDR3 protein: CASSPGTGGLAFF

V gene: TRBV11-2
J gene: TRBJ1-1
CDR3 protein: CASSLIGTPNTEAFF

V gene: TRBV7-3
J gene: TRBJ1-1
CDR3 protein: CASSLGQGNTEAFF

V gene: TRBV3-1/TRBV3-2
J gene: TRBJ2-2
CDR3 protein: CASMSGGSNTGELFF

V gene: TRBV3-1/TRBV3-2
J gene: TRBJ2-3
CDR3 protein: CASSHYEASGGTTDTQYF

V gene: TRBV7-2
J gene: TRBJ2-5
CDR3 protein: CASSSTTSGGRETQYF

V gene: TRBV28
J gene: TRBJ1-3
CDR3 protein: CASSRTGLPGNTIYF

V gene: TRBV2
J gene: TRBJ1-1
CDR3 protein: CASSRQRNTEAFF

V gene: TRBV3-1/TRBV3-2
J gene: TRBJ1-1
CDR3 protein: CASSRREANTEAFF